This T cell receptor (beta chain) derives from a study of blood T cells in healthy people across ages. Then a second PCR, running about 6 to 11 cycles, was carried out with a sample-barcoded 5' primer and a J-beta primer mix. MiXCR, applied by TCRdb to the 5' RACE reads, yields one record per CDR3 protein. Counted here are about 640,000 distinct CDR3 sequences, roughly 53% occurring once; the ten biggest clones make up roughly 34%. The CDR3 is 13 amino acids. The germline gives CDR1 SGHTA, CDR2 FQGNSA. V was pared by 3 bases and J by 5 bases, with 8 bases between. The specimen sequenced was blood. The TCR sequence derives from a man aged 60 to 69 in good health. The rearrangement joins TRBV7-2 to TRBJ1-5; D unresolved. The CDR3 is CASSLEGYQPQHF. In DNA, the CDR3 is TGTGCCAGCAGCTTGGAGGGCTATCAGCCCCAGCATTTT.